One TCR beta chain is described in this entry. This specimen comes from a study of blood T cell repertoires in COVID-19. Study summary: Specimens from acute and convalescent COVID-19 originated in the United States, Italy and Spain. T cells, B-cell-depleted T cells, or PBMCs supplied cDNA or gDNA.

With 5 bases clipped from V and 3 bases from J, the junction kept 2 bases outside the gene matches. The CDR3 runs 12 residues. Germline V gene data show CDR1 as GTSNPN and CDR2 as SVGIG (reference sequence). In the original workflow: Researchers report that nucleated cell counts were estimated from reference gene primer amplification. Clones were sequenced by immunoSEQ multiplex PCR, and TCRdb holds only the in-frame ones, with some missing. D and trimming were read from the DNA, whereas the V and J calls and clone size are those reported in that table. The sample holds around 130,000 clones, 90% seen once.

The gene calls are TRBV30 and TRBJ2-3; 7 bases map to TRBD2. The sequencing sample was made of peripheral blood. This clonotype was obtained from a man aged 55-75 years with COVID-19, enrolled during active disease. The CDR3 region has the DNA TGTGCCTGGGCGGGGGATACAGATACGCAGTATTTT. Its translation: CAWAGDTDTQYF.